This T cell receptor (beta chain) derives from a study of T cell repertoires in aging, cancer and after chemotherapy. Study as a whole: Healthy donor repertoires were recorded over several months to years and showed clear clonal overlap. Study-wide findings and caveats: Across the chemotherapy interval, each cancer cohort showed higher median generation probability, suggesting thymic rebound.

Peripheral blood genomic DNA, not sorted cells or RNA, was the template. Rearranged V-D-J TRB sequences were amplified with a mixed TRB-A/B primer pool. TCRdb re-called the multiplex PCR reads through MiXCR, storing one row per CDR3 protein. The sample lists more than 8,000 distinct CDR3 sequences, approximately 35% occurring once. Germline V lookup: CDR1 MNHEY, CDR2 SVGAGI. V gave up 3 bases and J gave up 6 bases, with 14 bases separating them. The CDR3 contains 15 residues. By its share, this clonotype is medium-sized. What it binds is unknown. Sequencing was performed on blood. The chain uses TRBV6-5 and TRBJ2-2, with D possibly being TRBD2 (6 bases). The sequence was obtained from a human donor in good health. The donor label of this sample is uncertain. CDR3 protein: CASSYAGWRAGELFF. The CDR3 nucleotides read TGTGCCAGCAGTTATGCAGGTTGGAGGGCCGGGGAGCTGTTTTTT.